The clone carrying this T cell receptor (beta chain) was counted ten times or more. V was cut by 2 bases and J by 5 bases, with 12 bases left in between. Germline-derived CDR1 and CDR2 are MNHEY and SVGEGT. The CDR3 is made up of 14 amino acids. TCRdb re-called the RT-PCR reads through MiXCR, storing one row per CDR3 protein. Among 800,000 to 1,000,000 distinct CDR3 sequences listed, 21% were seen once. The data originate from a study of response to subunit inactivated influenza vaccine. V usage is TRBV6-2 or TRBV6-3 and J usage is TRBJ1-1; D ambiguous. The material sequenced was PBMCs from blood, taken roughly 5 days after vaccination. This TCR derives from a man aged 50 to 59 who received an inactivated influenza vaccine. The CDR3 protein is CASSYGGLRTEAFF. Here the CDR3 DNA reads TGTGCCAGCAGTTACGGAGGGCTGAGGACTGAAGCTTTCTTT.